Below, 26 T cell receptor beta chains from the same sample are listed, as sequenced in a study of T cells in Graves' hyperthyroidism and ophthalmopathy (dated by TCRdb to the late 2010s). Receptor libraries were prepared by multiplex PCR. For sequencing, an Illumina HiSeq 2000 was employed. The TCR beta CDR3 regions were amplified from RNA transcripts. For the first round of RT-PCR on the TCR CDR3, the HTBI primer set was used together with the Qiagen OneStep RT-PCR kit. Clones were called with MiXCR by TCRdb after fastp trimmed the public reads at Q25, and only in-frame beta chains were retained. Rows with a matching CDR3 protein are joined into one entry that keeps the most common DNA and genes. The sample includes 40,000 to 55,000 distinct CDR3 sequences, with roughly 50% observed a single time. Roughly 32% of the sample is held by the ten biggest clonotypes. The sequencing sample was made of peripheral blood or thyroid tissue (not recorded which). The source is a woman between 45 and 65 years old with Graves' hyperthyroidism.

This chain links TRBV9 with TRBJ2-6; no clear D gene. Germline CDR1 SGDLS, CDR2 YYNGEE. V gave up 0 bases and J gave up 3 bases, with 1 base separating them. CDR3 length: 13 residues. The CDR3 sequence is CASSVGGANVLTF. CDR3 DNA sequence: TGTGCCAGCAGCGTAGGTGGGGCCAACGTCCTGACTTTC.

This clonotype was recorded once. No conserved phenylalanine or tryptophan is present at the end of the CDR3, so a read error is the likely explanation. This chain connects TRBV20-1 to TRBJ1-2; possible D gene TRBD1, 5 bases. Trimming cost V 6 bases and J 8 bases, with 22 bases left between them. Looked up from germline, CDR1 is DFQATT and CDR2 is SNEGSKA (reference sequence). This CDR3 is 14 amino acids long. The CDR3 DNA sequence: TGCAGTGCCATCAGGCAGGGCTCTAACCAGGGCTACACCCTC. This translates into CSAIRQGSNQGYTL.

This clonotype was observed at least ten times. This CDR3 is CASSLGGTESYTF. The CDR3 DNA reads TGTGCCAGCAGCTTGGGCGGAACGGAGAGCTACACCTTC. The chain recombines TRBV5-8 with TRBJ1-2, with D unresolved. Per the germline V gene, CDR1 is SGHTS and CDR2 is YDEGEE. V was cut by 0 bases and J by 9 bases, with 12 bases left in between. The CDR3 sequence is 13 residues long.

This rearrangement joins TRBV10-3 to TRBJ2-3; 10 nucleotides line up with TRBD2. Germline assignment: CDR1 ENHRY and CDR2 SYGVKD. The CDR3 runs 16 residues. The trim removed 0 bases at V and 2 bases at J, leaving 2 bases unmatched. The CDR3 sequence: CAISESSGRVTDTQYF. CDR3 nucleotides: TGTGCCATCAGTGAGTCAAGCGGGAGGGTCACAGATACGCAGTATTTT.

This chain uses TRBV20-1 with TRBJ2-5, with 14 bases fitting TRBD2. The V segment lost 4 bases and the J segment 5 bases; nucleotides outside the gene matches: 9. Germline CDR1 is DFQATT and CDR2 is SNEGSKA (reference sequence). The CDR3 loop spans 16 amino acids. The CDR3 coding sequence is TGCAGTGCTACCCCGGGACTAGCGGGAGTTTTGGAGACCCAGTACTTC. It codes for CSATPGLAGVLETQYF.

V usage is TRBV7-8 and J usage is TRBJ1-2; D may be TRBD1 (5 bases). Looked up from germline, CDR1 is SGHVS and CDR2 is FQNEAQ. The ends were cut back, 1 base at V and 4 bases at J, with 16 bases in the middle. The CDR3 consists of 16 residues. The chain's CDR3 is CASSLGTSGGTYGYTF. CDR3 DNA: TGTGCCAGCAGCTTAGGGACTAGCGGGGGAACCTATGGCTACACCTTC.

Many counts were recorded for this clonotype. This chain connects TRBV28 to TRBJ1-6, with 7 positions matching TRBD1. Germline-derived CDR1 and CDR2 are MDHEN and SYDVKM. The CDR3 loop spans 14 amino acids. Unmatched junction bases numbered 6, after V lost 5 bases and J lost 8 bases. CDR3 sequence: CASSTAQGDSPLHF. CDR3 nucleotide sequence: TGTGCCAGCAGTACGGCCCAGGGGGATTCACCCCTCCACTTT.

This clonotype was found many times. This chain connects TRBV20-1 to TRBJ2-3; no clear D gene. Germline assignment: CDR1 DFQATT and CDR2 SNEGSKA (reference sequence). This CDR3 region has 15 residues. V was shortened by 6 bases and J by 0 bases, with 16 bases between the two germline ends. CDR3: CSATPLDPSTDTQYF. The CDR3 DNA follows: TGCAGTGCGACCCCTCTCGATCCTAGCACAGATACGCAGTATTTT.

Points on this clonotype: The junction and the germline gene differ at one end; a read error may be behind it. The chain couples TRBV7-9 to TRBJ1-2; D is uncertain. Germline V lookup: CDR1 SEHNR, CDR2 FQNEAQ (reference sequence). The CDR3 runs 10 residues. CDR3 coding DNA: TGCGGACCCCTAAACTATGGCTACACCTTC. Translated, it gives CGPLNYGYTF.

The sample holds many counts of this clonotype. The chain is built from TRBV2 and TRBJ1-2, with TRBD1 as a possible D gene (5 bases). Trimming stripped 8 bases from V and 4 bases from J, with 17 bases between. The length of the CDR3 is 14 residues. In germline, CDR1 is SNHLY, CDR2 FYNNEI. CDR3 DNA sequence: TGTGCCAGCTTAAGGGCAGGGACTTTCTATGGCTACACCTTC. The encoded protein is CASLRAGTFYGYTF.

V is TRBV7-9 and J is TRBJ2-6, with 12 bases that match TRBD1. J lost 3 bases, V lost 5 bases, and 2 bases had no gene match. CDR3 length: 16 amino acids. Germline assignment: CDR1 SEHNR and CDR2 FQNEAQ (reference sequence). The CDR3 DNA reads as TGTGCCAGCAGCCGGGACAGGGGGCGTGGGGCCAACGTCCTGACTTTC. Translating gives CASSRDRGRGANVLTF.

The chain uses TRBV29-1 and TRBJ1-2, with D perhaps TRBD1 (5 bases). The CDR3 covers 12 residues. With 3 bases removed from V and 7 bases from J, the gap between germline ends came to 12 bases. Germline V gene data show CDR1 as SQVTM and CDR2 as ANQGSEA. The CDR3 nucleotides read TGCAGCGTTGAGGGGACGGCGGCTGGCTACACCTTC. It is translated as CSVEGTAAGYTF.

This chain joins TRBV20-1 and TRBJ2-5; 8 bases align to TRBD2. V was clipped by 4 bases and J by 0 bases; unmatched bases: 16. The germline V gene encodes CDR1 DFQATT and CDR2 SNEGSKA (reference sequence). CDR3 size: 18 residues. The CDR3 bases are TGCAGTGCTAAACGGGAGGGTGCGGGAGTTACCGACCAAGAGACCCAGTACTTC. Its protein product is CSAKREGAGVTDQETQYF.

This CDR3 is CASSLVGLAGARETQYF. CDR3 nucleotides: TGTGCCAGCAGCTTGGTGGGCCTGGCGGGGGCACGCGAGACCCAGTACTTC. The chain combines TRBV5-6 with TRBJ2-5; D is possibly TRBD2 (7 bases). The length of the CDR3 is 17 residues. With 0 bases removed from V and 5 bases from J, the gap between germline ends came to 20 bases. The germline gives CDR1 SGHDT, CDR2 YYEEEE.

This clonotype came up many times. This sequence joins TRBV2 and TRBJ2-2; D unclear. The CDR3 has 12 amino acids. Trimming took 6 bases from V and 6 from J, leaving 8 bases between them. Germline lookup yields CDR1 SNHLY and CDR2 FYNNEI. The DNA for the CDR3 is TGTGCCAGCAGAGTGGGTGCCGGGGAGCTGTTTTTT. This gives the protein CASRVGAGELFF.

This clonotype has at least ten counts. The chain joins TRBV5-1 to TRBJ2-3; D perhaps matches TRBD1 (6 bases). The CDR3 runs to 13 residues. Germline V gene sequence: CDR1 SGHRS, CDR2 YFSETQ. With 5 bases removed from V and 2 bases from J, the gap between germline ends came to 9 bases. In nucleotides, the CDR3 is TGCGCCAGCAGTGGACAGTTCACAGATACGCAGTATTTT. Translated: CASSGQFTDTQYF.

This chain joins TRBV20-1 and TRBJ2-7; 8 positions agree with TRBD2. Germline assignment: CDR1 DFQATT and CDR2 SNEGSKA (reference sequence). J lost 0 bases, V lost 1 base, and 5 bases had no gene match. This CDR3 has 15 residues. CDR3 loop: CSARGLSGSSYEQYF. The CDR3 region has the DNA TGCAGTGCTAGAGGTCTGAGCGGGAGCTCCTACGAGCAGTACTTC.

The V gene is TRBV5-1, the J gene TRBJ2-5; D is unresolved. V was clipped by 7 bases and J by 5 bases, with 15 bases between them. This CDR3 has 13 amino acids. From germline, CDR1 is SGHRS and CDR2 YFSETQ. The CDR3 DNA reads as TGCGCCAGCCGGATGGGAACCGTTGAGACCCAGTACTTC. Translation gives CASRMGTVETQYF.

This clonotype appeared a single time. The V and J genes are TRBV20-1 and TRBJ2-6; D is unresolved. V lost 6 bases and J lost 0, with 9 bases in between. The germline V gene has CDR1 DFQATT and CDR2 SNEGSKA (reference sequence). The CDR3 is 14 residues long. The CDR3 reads CSAPSTSGANVLTF. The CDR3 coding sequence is TGCAGTGCCCCCTCAACCTCTGGGGCCAACGTCCTGACTTTC.

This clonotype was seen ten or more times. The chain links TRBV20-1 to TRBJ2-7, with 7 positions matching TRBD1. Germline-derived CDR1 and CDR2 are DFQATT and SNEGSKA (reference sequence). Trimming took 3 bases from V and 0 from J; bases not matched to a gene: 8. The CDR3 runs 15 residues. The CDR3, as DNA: TGCAGTGCTAGGGGCAGGGGGAGACCCTCCTACGAGCAGTACTTC. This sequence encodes CSARGRGRPSYEQYF.

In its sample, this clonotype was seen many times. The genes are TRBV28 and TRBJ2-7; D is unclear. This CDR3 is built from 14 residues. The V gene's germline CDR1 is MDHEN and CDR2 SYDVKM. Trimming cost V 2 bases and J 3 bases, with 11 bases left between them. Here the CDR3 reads CASSLIRDRYEQYF. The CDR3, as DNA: TGTGCCAGCAGTTTAATTCGAGACCGCTACGAGCAGTACTTC.

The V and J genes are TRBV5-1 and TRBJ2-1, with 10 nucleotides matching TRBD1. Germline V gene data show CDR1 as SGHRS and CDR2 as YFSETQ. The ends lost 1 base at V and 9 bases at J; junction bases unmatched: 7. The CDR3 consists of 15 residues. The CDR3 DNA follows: TGCGCCAGCAGCTTGCCGGGACAGGGGTTTAGTGAGCAGTTCTTC. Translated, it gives CASSLPGQGFSEQFF.

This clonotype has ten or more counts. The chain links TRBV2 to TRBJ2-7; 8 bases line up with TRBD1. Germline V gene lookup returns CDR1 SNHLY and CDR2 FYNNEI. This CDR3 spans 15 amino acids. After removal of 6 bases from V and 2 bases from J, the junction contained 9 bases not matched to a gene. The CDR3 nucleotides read TGTGCCAGCAGGGAACTTGGACAGGGAACCTACGAGCAGTACTTC. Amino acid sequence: CASRELGQGTYEQYF.

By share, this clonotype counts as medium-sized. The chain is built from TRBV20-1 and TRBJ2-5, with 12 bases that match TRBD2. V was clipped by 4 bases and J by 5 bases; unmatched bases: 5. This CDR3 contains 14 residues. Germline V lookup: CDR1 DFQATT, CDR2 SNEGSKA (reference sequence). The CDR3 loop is CSAMTSGRMETQYF. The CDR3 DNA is TGCAGTGCTATGACTAGCGGGAGAATGGAGACCCAGTACTTC.

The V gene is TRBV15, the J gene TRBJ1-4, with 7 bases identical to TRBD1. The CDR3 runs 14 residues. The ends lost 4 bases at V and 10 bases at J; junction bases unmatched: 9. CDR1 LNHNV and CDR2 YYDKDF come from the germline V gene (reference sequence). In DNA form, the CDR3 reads TGTGCCACCAGCACCGAGACAGGGTTGGGAAAACTGTTTTTT. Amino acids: CATSTETGLGKLFF.

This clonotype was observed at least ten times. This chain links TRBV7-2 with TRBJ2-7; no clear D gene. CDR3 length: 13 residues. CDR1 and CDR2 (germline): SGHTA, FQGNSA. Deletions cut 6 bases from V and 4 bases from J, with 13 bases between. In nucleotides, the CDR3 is TGTGCCAGCAGTCAAGACGCCCGTTACGAGCAGTACTTC. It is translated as CASSQDARYEQYF.